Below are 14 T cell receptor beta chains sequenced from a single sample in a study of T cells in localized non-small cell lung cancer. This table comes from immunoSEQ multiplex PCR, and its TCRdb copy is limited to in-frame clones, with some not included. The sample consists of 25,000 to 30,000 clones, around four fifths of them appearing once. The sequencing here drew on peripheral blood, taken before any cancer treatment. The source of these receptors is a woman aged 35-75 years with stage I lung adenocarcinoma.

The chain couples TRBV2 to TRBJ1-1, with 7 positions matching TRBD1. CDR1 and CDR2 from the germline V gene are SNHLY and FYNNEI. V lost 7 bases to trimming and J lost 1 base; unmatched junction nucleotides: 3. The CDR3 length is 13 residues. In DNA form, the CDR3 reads TGTGCCAGCAATCAGGGGGAGAACACTGAAGCTTTCTTT. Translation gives CASNQGENTEAFF.

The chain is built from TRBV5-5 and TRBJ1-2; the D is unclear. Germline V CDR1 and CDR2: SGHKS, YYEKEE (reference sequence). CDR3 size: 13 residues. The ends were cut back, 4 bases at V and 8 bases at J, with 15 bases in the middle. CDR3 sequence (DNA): TGTGCCAGCAGCGCCAATAGTCATCGGGGCTACACCTTC. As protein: CASSANSHRGYTF.

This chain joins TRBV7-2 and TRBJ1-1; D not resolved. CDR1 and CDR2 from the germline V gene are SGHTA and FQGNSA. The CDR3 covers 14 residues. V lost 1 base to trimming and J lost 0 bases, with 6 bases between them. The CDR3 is CASSLDQMNTEAFF. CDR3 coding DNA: TGTGCCAGCAGCTTAGACCAAATGAACACTGAAGCTTTCTTT.

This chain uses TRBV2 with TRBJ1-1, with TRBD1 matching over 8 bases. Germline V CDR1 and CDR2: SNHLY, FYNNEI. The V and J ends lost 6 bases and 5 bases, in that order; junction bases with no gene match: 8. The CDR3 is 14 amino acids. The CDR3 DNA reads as TGTGCCAGCAGACCCGACAGGGGTAAAACTGAAGCTTTCTTT. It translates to CASRPDRGKTEAFF.

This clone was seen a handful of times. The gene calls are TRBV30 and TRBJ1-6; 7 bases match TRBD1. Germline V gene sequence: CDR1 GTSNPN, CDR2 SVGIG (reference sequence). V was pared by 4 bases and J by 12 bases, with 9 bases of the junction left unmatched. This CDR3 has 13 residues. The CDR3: CAWKRGQLEPLHF. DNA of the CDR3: TGTGCCTGGAAACGGGGACAGCTAGAACCCCTCCACTTT.

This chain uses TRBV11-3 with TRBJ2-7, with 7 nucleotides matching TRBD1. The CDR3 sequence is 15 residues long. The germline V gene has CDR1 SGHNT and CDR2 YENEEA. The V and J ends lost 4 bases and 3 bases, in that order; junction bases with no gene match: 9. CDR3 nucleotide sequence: TGTGCCAGCAGCTCTTCTATCCGGGACAGCTACGAGCAGTACTTC. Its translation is CASSSSIRDSYEQYF.

CDR3 DNA sequence: TGTGCCAGCAGCTTAGCGCGTCCTACATACTTCACAGATACGCAGTATTTT. It encodes CASSLARPTYFTDTQYF. The gene calls are TRBV7-2 and TRBJ2-3, with unresolved D. With 0 bases removed from V and 2 bases from J, the gap between germline ends came to 15 bases. The CDR3 length is 17 residues. The V gene's germline CDR1 is SGHTA and CDR2 FQGNSA.

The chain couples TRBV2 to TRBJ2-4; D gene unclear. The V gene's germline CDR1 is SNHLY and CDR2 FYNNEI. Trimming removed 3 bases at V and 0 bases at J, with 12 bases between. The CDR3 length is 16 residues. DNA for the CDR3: TGTGCCAGCAGTGAGAGAACGCTTCTAGCCAAAAACATTCAGTACTTC. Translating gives CASSERTLLAKNIQYF.

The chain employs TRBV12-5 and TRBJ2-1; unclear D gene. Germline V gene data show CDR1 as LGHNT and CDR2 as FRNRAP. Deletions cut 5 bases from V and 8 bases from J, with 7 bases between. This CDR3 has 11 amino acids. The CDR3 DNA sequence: TGTGCTAGTGGTCTCCGATATGAGCAGTTCTTC. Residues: CASGLRYEQFF.

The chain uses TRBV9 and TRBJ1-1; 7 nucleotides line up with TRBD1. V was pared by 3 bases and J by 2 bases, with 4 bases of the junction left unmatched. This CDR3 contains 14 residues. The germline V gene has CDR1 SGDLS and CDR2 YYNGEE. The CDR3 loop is CASSARDRNTEAFF. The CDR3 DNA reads TGTGCCAGCAGCGCTCGGGACAGAAACACTGAAGCTTTCTTT.

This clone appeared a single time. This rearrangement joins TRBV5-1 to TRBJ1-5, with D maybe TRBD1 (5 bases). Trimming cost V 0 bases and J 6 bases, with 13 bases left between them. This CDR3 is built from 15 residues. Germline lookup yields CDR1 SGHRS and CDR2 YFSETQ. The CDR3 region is CASSLDGGNSQPQHF. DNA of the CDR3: TGCGCCAGCAGCTTGGACGGGGGGAATAGTCAGCCCCAGCATTTT.

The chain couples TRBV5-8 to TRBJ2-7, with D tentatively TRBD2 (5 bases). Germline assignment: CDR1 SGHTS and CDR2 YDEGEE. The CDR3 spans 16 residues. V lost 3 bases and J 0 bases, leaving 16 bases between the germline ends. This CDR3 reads CASSSLRRVSSYEQYF. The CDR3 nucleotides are TGTGCCAGCAGCTCTCTACGGCGGGTTAGCTCCTACGAGCAGTACTTC.

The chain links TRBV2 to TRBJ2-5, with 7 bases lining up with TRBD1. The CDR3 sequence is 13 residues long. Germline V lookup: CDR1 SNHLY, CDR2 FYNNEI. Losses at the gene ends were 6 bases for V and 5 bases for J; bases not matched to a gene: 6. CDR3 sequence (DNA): TGTGCCAGCAGGGTAGACAGGGACGAGACCCAGTACTTC. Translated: CASRVDRDETQYF.

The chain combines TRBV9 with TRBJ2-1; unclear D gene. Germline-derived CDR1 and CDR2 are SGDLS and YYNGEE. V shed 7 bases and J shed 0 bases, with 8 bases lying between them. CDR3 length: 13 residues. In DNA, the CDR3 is TGTGCCAGCGCCCGTAGCTCCTACAATGAGCAGTTCTTC. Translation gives CASARSSYNEQFF. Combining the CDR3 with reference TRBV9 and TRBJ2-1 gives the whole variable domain DSGVTQTPKHLITATGQRVTLRCSPRSGDLSVYWYQQSLDQGLQFLIQYYNGEERAKGNILERFSAQQFPDLHSELNLSSLELGDSALYFCASARSSYNEQFFGPGTRLTVL.